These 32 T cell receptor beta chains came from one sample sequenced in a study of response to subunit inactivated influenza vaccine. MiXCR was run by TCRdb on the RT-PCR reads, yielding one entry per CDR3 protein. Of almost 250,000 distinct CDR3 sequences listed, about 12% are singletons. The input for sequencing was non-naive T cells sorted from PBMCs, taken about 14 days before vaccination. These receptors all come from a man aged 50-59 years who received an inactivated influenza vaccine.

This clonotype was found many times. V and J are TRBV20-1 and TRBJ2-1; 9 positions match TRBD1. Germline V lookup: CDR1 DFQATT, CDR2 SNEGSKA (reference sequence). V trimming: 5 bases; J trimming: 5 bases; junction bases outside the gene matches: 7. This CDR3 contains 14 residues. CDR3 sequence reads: CSAHDRGWNNEQFF. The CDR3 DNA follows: TGCAGTGCTCACGACAGGGGGTGGAACAATGAGCAGTTCTTC.

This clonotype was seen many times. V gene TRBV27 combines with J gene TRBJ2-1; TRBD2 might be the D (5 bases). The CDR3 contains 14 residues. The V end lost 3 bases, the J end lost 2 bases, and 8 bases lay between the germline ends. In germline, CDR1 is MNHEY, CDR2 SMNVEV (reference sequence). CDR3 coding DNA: TGTGCCAGCAGTTTGTCGAGGGCCTACAATGAGCAGTTCTTC. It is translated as CASSLSRAYNEQFF.

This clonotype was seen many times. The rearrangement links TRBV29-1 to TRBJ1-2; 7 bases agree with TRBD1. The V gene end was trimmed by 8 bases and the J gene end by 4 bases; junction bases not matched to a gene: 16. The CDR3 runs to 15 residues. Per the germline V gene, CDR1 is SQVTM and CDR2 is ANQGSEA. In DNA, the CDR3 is TGCAGCTGTTCATCAGGGGGGGACGGAGGCTATGGCTACACCTTC. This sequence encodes CSCSSGGDGGYGYTF.

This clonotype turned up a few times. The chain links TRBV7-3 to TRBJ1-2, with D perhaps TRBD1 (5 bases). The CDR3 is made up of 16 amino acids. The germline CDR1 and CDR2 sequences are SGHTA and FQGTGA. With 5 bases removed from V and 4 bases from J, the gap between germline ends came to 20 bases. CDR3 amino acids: CASSPQGGALPYGYTF. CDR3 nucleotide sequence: TGTGCCAGCAGCCCCCAGGGAGGGGCGCTGCCCTATGGCTACACCTTC.

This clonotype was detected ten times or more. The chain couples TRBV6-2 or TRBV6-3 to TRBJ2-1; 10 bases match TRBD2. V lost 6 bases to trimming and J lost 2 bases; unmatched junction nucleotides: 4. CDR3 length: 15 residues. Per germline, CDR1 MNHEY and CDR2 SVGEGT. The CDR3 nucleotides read TGTGCCAGCAGGGAGACTAGCGGGCCCTACAATGAGCAGTTCTTC. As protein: CASRETSGPYNEQFF.

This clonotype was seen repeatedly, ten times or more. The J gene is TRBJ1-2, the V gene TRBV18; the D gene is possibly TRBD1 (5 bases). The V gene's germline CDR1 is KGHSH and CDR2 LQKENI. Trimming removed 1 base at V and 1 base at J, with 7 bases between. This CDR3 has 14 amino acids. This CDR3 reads CASSPQGINYGYTF. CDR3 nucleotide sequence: TGTGCCAGCTCACCACAGGGGATTAACTATGGCTACACCTTC.

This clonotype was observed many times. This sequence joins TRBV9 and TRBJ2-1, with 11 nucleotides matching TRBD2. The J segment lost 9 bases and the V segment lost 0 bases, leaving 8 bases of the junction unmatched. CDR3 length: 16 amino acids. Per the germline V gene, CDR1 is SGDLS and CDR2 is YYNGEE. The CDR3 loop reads CASSVAVAGGPTEQFF. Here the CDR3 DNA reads TGTGCCAGCAGCGTAGCTGTAGCGGGAGGGCCGACTGAGCAGTTCTTC. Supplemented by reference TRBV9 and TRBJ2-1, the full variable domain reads DSGVTQTPKHLITATGQRVTLRCSPRSGDLSVYWYQQSLDQGLQFLIQYYNGEERAKGNILERFSAQQFPDLHSELNLSSLELGDSALYFCASSVAVAGGPTEQFFGPGTRLTVL.

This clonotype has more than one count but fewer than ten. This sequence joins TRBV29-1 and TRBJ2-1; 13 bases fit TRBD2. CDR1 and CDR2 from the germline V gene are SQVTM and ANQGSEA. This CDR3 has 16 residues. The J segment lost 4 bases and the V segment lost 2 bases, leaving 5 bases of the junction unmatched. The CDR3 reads CSVELMTSGGYNEQFF. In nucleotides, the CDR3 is TGCAGCGTTGAATTAATGACTAGCGGGGGGTACAATGAGCAGTTCTTC.

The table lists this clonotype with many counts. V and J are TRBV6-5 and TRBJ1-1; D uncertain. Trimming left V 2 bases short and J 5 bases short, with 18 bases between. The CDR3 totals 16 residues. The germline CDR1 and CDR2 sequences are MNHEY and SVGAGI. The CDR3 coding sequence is TGTGCCAGCAGTTACGGTGGGGAGCTTACGGGAACTGAAGCTTTCTTT. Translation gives CASSYGGELTGTEAFF.

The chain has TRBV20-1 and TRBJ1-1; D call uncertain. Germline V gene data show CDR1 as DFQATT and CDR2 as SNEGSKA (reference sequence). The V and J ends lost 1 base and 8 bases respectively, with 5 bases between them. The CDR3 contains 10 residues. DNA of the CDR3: TGCAGTGCTAGAGTGGGGGAAGCTTTCTTT. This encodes CSARVGEAFF.

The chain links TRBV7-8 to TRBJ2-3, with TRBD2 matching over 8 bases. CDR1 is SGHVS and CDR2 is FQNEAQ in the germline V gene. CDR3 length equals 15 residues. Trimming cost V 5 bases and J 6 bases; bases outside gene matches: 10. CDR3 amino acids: CASSLIAGNTDTQYF. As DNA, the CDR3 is TGTGCCAGCAGCCTTATAGCGGGAAACACGGATACGCAGTATTTT. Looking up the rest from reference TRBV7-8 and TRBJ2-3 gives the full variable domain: GAGVSQSPRYKVAKRGQDVALRCDPISGHVSLFWYQQALGQGPEFLTYFQNEAQLDKSGLPSDRFFAERPEGSVSTLKIQRTQQEDSAVYLCASSLIAGNTDTQYFGPGTRLTVL.

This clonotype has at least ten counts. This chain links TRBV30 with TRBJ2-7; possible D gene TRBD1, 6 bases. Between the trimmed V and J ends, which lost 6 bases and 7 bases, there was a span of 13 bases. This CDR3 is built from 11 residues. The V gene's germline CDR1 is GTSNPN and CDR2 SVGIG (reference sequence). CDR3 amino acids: CACSRGWEQYF. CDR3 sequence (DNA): TGTGCCTGTTCCAGGGGCTGGGAGCAGTACTTC.

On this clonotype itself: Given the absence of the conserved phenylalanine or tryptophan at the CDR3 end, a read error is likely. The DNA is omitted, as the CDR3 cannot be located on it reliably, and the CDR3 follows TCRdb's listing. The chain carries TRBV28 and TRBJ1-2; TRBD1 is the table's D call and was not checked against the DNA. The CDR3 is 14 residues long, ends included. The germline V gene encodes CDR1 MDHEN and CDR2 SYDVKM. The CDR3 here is CASSSPVPGTHPQV.

The DNA of the CDR3 is TGTGCCAGCAGTTTAACAGGGACAGGGGGCGCTGGGGCCAACGTCCTGACTTTC. Its translation: CASSLTGTGGAGANVLTF. J is TRBJ2-6 and V is TRBV12-3 or TRBV12-4; TRBD1 matches at 12 bases. The junction had 4 bases not matched to a gene; V was cut back by 2 bases and J by 2 bases. This CDR3 has 18 residues.

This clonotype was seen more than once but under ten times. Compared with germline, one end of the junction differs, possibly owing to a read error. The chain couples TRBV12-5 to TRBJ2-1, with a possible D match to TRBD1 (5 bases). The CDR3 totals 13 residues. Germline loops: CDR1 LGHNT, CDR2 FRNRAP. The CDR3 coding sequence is TGTGCTAGTGGATTGGACACATACAATGAGCAGTTCTTC. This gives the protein CASGLDTYNEQFF.

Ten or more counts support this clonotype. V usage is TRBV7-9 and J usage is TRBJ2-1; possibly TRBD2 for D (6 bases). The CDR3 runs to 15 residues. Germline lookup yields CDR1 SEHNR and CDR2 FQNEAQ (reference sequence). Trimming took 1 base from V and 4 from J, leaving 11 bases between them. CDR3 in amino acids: CASSLGGGVYNEQFF. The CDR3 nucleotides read TGTGCCAGCAGCTTAGGAGGCGGGGTTTACAATGAGCAGTTCTTC.

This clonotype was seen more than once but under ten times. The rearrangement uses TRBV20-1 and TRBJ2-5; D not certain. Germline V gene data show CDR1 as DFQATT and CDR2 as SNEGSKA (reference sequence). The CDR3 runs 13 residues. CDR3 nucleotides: TGCAGCGCGGAGAGGAGCAACCAAGAGACCCAGTACTTC. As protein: CSAERSNQETQYF.

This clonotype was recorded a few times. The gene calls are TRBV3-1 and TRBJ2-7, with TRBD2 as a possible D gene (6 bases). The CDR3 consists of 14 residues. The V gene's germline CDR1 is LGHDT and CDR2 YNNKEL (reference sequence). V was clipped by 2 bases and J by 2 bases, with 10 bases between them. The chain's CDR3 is CASSQQGGTYEQYF. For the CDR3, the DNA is TGTGCCAGCAGCCAACAGGGAGGTACCTACGAGCAGTACTTC.

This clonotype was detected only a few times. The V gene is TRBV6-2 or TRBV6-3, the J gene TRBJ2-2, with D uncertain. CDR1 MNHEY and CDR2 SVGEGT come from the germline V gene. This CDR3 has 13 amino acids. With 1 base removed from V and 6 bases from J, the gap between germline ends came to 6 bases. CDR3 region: CASSYFSSGELFF. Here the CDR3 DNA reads TGTGCCAGCAGTTACTTTTCCTCCGGGGAGCTGTTTTTT.

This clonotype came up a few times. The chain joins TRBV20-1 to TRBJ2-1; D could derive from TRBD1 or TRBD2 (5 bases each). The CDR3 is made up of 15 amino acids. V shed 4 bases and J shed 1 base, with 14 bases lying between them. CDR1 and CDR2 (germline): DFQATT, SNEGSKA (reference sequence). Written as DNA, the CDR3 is TGCAGTGCTACTTCGGGACCGATGTCCTACAATGAGCAGTTCTTC. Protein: CSATSGPMSYNEQFF.

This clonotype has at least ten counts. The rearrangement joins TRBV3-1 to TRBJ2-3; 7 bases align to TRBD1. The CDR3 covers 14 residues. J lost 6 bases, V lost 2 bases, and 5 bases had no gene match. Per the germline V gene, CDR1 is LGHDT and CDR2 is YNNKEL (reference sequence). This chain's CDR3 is CASSQLQGPDTQYF. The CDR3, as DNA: TGTGCCAGCAGCCAATTACAGGGGCCGGATACGCAGTATTTT.

For the CDR3, the DNA is TGTGCCAGCAGCCAGTTGGCGGCAGATACGCAGTATTTT. Translating gives CASSQLAADTQYF. J is TRBJ2-3 and V is TRBV3-1; D gene unclear. This CDR3 spans 13 amino acids. Germline CDR1 LGHDT, CDR2 YNNKEL (reference sequence). V was clipped by 3 bases and J by 4 bases, with 8 bases between them.

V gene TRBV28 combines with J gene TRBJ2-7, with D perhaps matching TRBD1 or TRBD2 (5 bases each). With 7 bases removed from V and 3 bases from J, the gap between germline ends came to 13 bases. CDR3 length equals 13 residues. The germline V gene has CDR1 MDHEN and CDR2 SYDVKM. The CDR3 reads CASKRGDGYEQYF. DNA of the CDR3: TGTGCCAGCAAAAGAGGGGACGGCTACGAGCAGTACTTC.

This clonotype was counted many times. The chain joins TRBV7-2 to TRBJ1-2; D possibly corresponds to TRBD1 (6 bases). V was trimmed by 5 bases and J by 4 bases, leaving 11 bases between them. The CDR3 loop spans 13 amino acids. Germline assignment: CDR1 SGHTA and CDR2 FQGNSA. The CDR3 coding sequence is TGTGCCAGCAGCAACGACAGGCGCTATGGCTACACCTTC. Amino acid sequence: CASSNDRRYGYTF.

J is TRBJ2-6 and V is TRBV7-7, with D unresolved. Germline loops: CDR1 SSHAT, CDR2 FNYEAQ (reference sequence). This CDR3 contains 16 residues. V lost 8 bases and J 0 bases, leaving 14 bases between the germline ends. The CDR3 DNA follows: TGTGCCAGCGGCCAGACACCGGTCTCTGGGGCCAACGTCCTGACTTTC. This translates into CASGQTPVSGANVLTF.

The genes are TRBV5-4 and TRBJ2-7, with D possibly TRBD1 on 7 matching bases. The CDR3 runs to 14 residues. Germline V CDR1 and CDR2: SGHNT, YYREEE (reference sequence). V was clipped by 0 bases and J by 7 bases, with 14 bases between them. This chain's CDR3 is CASSLVEGAGEQYF. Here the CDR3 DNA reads TGTGCCAGCAGCTTGGTAGAGGGGGCGGGAGAGCAGTACTTC.

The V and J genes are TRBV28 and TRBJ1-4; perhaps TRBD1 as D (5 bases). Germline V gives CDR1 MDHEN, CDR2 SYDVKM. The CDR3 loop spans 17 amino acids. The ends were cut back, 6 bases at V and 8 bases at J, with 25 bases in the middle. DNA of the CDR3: TGTGCCAGCAGCGCCCGTCTGGGGGGGGAAGAGGGCGAAAAACTGTTTTTT. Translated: CASSARLGGEEGEKLFF.

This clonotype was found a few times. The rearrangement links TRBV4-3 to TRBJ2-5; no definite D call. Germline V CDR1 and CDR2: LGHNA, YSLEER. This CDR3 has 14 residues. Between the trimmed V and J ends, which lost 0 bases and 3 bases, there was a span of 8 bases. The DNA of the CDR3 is TGCGCCAGCAGCCAAGAGCTCCGGGAAGAGACCCAGTACTTC. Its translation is CASSQELREETQYF.

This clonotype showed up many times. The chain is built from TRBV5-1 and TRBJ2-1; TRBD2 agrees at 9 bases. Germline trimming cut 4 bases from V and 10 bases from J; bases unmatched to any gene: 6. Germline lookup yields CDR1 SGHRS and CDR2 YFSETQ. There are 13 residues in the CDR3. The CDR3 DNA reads TGCGCCAGCAGCAGCCTAGCGGGAATGGAGCAGTTCTTC. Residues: CASSSLAGMEQFF.

The CDR3 DNA sequence: TGCGCCAGCAGCCAAGTATACCCTGCGACTAGCGGGGGCACAGATACGCAGTATTTT. Its translation is CASSQVYPATSGGTDTQYF. J is TRBJ2-3 and V is TRBV4-1; 11 nucleotides match TRBD2. The CDR3 runs to 19 residues. V lost 1 base to trimming and J lost 1 base; unmatched junction nucleotides: 10. Germline loops: CDR1 MGHRA, CDR2 YSYEKL.

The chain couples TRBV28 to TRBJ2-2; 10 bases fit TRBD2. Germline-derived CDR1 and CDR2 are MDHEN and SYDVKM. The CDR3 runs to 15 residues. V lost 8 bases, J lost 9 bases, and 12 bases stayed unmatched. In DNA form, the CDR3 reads TGTGCCAGCCAAGAACCGGGACTAGCGTCTTGGGAGCTGTTTTTT. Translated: CASQEPGLASWELFF.

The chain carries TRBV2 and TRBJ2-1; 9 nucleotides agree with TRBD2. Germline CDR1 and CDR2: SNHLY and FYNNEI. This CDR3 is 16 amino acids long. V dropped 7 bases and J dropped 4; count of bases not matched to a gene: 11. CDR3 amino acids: CASKRVLAGFYNEQFF. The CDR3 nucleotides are TGTGCCAGCAAACGGGTTCTAGCGGGGTTTTACAATGAGCAGTTCTTC.